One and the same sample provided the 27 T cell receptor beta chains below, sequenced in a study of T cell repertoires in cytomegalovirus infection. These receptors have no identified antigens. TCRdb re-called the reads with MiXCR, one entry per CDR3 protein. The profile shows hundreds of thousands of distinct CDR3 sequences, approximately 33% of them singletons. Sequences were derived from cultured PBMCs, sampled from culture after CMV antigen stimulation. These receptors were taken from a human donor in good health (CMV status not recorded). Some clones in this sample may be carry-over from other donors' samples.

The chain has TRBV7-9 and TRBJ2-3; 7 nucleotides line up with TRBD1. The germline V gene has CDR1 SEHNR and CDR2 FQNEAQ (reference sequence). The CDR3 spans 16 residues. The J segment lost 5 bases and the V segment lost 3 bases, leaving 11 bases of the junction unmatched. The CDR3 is CASSLGTGTEGDTQYF. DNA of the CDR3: TGTGCCAGCAGCTTGGGGACCGGGACAGAAGGAGATACGCAGTATTTT. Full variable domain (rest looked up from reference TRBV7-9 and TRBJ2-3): DTGVSQNPRHKITKRGQNVTFRCDPISEHNRLYWYRQTLGQGPEFLTYFQNEAQLEKSRLLSDRFSAERPKGSFSTLEIQRTEQGDSAMYLCASSLGTGTEGDTQYFGPGTRLTVL.

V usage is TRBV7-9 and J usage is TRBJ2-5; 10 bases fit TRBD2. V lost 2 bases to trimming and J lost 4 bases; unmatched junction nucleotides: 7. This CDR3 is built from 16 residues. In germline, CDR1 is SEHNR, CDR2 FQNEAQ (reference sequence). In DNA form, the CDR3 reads TGTGCCAGCAGCTTACTAGCGGGGGACCGAAGAGAGACCCAGTACTTC. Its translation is CASSLLAGDRRETQYF.

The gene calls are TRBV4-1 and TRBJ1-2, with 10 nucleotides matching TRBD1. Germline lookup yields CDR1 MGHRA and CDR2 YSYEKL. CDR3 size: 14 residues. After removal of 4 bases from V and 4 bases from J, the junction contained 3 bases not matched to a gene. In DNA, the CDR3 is TGCGCCAGCAGCCCCGGGACAGGGGTCTATGGCTACACCTTC. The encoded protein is CASSPGTGVYGYTF.

The CDR3 DNA reads as TGTGCCAGCTCCCACTGGGATAGCGAGGGCACCGGGGAGCTGTTTTTT. It translates to CASSHWDSEGTGELFF. The chain couples TRBV18 to TRBJ2-2; TRBD2 is a possible D gene (5 bases). The length of the CDR3 is 16 residues. V shed 6 bases and J shed 4 bases, with 18 bases lying between them. Germline V gene lookup returns CDR1 KGHSH and CDR2 LQKENI.

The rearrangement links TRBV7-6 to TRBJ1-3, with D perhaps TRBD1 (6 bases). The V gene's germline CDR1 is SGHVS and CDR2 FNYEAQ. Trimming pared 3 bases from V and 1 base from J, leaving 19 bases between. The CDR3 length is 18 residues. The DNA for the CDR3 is TGTGCCAGCAGCTTCCGAGCCGGACAGTTTGAGTCTGGAAACACCATATATTTT. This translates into CASSFRAGQFESGNTIYF. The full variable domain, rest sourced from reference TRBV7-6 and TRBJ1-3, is GAGVSQSPRYKVTKRGQDVALRCDPISGHVSLYWYRQALGQGPEFLTYFNYEAQQDKSGLPNDRFSAERPEGSISTLTIQRTEQRDSAMYRCASSFRAGQFESGNTIYFGEGSWLTVV.

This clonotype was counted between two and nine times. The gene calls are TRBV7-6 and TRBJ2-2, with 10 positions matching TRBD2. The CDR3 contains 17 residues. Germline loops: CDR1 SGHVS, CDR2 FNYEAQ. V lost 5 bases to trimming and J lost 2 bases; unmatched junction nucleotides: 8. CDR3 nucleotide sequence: TGTGCCAGCAGCCAAGACCTAGCGGGGGTTAACACCGGGGAGCTGTTTTTT. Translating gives CASSQDLAGVNTGELFF. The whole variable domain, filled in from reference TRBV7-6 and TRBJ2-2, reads GAGVSQSPRYKVTKRGQDVALRCDPISGHVSLYWYRQALGQGPEFLTYFNYEAQQDKSGLPNDRFSAERPEGSISTLTIQRTEQRDSAMYRCASSQDLAGVNTGELFFGEGSRLTVL.

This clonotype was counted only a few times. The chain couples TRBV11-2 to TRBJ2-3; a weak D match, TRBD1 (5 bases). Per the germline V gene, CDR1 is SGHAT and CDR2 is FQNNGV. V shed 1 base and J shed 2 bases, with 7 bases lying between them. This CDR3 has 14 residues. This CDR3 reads CASSLARDTDTQYF. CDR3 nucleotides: TGTGCCAGCAGCTTAGCCAGGGACACAGATACGCAGTATTTT. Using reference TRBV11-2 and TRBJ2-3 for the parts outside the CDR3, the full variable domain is EAGVAQSPRYKIIEKRQSVAFWCNPISGHATLYWYQQILGQGPKLLIQFQNNGVVDDSQLPKDRFSAERLKGVDSTLKIQPAKLEDSAVYLCASSLARDTDTQYFGPGTRLTVL.

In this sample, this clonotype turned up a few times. In DNA form, the CDR3 reads TGCAGTGCTAGAGTAGTTGGTCGGATCCTCAATGAGCAGTTCTTC. Translating it yields CSARVVGRILNEQFF. The rearrangement joins TRBV20-1 to TRBJ2-1; D unclear. V was trimmed by 1 base and J by 6 bases, leaving 16 bases between them. Per the germline V gene, CDR1 is DFQATT and CDR2 is SNEGSKA (reference sequence). CDR3 length: 15 residues.

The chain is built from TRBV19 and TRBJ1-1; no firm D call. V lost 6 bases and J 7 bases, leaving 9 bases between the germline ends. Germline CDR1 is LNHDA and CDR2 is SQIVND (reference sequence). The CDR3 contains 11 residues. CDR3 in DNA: TGTGCCAGTAGCCGGGTGAATGAAGCTTTCTTT. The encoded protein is CASSRVNEAFF.

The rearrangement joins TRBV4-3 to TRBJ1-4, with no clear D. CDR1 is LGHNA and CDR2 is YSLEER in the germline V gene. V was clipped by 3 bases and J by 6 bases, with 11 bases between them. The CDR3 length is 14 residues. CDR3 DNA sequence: TGCGCCAGCAGCCAGAAGGCATTGGATGAAAAACTGTTTTTT. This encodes CASSQKALDEKLFF.

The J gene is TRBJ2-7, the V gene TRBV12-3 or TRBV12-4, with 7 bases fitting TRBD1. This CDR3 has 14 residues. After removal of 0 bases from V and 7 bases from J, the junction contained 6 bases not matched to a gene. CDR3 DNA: TGTGCCAGCAGTTTAGCCGGGACAGATGCAGAGCAGTACTTC. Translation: CASSLAGTDAEQYF.

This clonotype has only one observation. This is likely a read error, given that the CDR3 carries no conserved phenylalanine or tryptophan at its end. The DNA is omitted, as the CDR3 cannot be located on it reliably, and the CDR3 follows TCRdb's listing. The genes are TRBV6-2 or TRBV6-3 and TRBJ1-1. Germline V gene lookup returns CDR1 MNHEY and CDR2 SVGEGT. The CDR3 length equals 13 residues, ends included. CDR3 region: CASSDPNRRVDVS.

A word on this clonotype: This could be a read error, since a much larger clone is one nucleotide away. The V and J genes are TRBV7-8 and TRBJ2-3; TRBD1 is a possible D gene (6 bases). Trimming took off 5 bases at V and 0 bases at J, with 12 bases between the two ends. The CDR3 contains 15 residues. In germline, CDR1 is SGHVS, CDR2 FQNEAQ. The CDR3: CASSQNRVSTDTQYF. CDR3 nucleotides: TGTGCCAGCAGCCAGAACAGGGTTAGCACAGATACGCAGTATTTT.

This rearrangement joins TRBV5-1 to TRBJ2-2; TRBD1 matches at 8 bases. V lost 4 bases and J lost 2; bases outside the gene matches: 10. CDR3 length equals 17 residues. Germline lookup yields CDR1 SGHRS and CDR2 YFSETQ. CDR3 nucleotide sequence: TGCGCCAGCAGCACAGGTGACAGGGGCGACAACACCGGGGAGCTGTTTTTT. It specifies CASSTGDRGDNTGELFF.

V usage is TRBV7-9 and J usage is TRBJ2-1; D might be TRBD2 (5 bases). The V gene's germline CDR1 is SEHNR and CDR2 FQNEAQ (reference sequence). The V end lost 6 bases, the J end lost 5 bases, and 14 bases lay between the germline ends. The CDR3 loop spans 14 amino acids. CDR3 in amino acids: CASRASGQHNEQFF. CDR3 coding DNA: TGTGCCAGCAGGGCCAGCGGTCAACACAATGAGCAGTTCTTC.

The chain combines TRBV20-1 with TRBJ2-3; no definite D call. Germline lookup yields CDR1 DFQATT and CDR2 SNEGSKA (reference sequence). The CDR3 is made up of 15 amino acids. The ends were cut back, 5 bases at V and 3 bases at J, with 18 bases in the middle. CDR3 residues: CSARPGRRATDTQYF. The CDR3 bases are TGCAGTGCTCGCCCCGGAAGACGGGCGACAGATACGCAGTATTTT.

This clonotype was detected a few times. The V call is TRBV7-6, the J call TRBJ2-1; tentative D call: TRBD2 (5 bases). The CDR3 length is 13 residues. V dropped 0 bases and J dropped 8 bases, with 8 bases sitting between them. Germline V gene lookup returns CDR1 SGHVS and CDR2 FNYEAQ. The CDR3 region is CASSLAGADEQFF. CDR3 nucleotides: TGTGCCAGCAGCTTAGCGGGAGCGGATGAGCAGTTCTTC.

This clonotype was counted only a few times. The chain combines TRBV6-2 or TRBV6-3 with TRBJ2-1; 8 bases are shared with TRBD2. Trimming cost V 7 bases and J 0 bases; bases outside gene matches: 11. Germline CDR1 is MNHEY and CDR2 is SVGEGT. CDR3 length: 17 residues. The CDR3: CASTGRGEGPSYNEQFF. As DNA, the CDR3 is TGTGCCAGCACCGGGCGGGGGGAAGGGCCCTCCTACAATGAGCAGTTCTTC.

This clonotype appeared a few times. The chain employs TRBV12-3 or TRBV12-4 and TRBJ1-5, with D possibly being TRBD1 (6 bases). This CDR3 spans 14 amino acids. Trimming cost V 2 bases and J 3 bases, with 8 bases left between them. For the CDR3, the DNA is TGTGCCAGCAGTTTATGGGACAACAATCAGCCCCAGCATTTT. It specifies CASSLWDNNQPQHF.

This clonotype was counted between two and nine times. This CDR3 reads CASSPAAFF. In nucleotides, the CDR3 is TGTGCCAGCAGCCCGGCGGCTTTCTTT. The rearrangement uses TRBV7-9 and TRBJ1-1; D is uncertain. The CDR3 extends over 9 amino acids. With 5 bases removed from V and 11 bases from J, the gap between germline ends came to 6 bases. Germline V CDR1 and CDR2: SEHNR, FQNEAQ (reference sequence).

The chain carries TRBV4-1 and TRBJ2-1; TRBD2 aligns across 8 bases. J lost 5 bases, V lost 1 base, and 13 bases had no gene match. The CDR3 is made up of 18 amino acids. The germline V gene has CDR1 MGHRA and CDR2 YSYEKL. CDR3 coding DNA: TGCGCCAGCAGCCAAGCCGTTCTCCGGACTAGCCGGGACAATGAGCAGTTCTTC. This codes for CASSQAVLRTSRDNEQFF.

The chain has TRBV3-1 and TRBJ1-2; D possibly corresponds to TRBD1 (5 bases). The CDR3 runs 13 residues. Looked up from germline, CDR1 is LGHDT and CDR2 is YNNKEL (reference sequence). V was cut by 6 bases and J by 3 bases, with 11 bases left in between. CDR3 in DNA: TGTGCCAGCAGGAGCGACAGTCACTATGGCTACACCTTC. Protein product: CASRSDSHYGYTF.

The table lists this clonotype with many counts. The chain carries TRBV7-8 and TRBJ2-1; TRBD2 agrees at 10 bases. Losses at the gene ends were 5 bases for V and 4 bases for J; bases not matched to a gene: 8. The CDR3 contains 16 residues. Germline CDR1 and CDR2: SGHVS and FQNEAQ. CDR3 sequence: CASSLRGTSEYNEQFF. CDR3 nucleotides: TGTGCCAGCAGCCTCAGAGGGACTAGCGAATACAATGAGCAGTTCTTC.

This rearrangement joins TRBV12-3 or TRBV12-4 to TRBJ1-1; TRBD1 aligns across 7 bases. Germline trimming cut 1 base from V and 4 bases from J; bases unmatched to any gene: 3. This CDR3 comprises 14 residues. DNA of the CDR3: TGTGCCAGCAGTTTAGGACAGGGATTCACTGAAGCTTTCTTT. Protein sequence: CASSLGQGFTEAFF.

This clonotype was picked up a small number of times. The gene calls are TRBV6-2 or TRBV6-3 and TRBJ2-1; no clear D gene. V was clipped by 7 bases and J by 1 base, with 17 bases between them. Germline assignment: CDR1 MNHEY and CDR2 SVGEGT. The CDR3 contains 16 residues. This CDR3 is CASIPVLGQSYNEQFF. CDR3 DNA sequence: TGTGCCAGCATCCCTGTTCTAGGTCAGTCCTACAATGAGCAGTTCTTC.

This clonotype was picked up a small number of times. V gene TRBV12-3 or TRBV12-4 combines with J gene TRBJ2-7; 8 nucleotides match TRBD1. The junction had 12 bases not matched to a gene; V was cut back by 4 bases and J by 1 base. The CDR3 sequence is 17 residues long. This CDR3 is CASSSSTGAGVSYEQYF. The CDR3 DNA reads TGTGCCAGCAGTTCCTCGACAGGGGCCGGTGTATCCTACGAGCAGTACTTC.

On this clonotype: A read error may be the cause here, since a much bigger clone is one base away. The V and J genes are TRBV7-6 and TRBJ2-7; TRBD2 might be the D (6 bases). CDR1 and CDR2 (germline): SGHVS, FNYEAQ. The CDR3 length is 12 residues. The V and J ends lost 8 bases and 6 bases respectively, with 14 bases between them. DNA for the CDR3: TGTGCCAGCGGGGACTCGGACTGCGAGCAGTACTTC. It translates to CASGDSDCEQYF.